These 8 T cell receptor beta chains were sequenced from one sample in a study of T cells in Graves' hyperthyroidism and ophthalmopathy. The CDR3 regions of TCR beta were amplified from RNA transcripts. The HTBI primer set was used in a first-round RT-PCR of the TCR CDR3. MiXCR, applied by TCRdb to the multiplex PCR reads, yields one record per CDR3 protein. The data contain about 570,000 distinct CDR3 sequences, under 60% of them singletons. The sequenced material came from peripheral blood or thyroid tissue (not recorded which). Source of these receptors: an adult woman with Graves' disease, either hyperthyroidism or ophthalmopathy (not recorded which).

The table lists this clonotype with many counts. The V gene is TRBV2, the J gene TRBJ2-5, with 8 bases aligning to TRBD2. Germline CDR1 is SNHLY and CDR2 is FYNNEI. This CDR3 has 14 residues. Losses at the gene ends were 4 bases for V and 4 bases for J; bases not matched to a gene: 5. The CDR3 reads CASSAYAGGETQYF. The CDR3 region has the DNA TGTGCCAGCAGTGCCTATGCGGGGGGAGAGACCCAGTACTTC.

A word on this clonotype: A read error is likely, as this CDR3 ends without the conserved phenylalanine or tryptophan. It is unclear where the CDR3 begins or ends on the DNA, so no DNA is shown, and the CDR3 is as TCRdb lists it. The CDR3 sequence is CASSLAPQ. The gene calls are TRBV5-1 and TRBJ2-2. From its first to its last residue, the CDR3 has 8 amino acids. Per germline, CDR1 SGHRS and CDR2 YFSETQ.

This clonotype has ten or more counts. The chain employs TRBV12-3 or TRBV12-4 and TRBJ2-2; 7 bases align to TRBD1. The CDR3 runs to 17 residues. Trimming took 5 bases from V and 4 from J; bases not matched to a gene: 13. CDR3 DNA sequence: TGTGCCAGCAGTCCACGGGGAAAGACAGGGCGCACCGGGGAGCTGTTTTTT. It codes for CASSPRGKTGRTGELFF.

This clonotype has a count of ten or more. The chain links TRBV6-5 to TRBJ1-1; D is unresolved. V was cut by 8 bases and J by 3 bases, with 7 bases left in between. This CDR3 is built from 11 residues. CDR1 is MNHEY and CDR2 is SVGAGI in the germline V gene. CDR3 region: CASLGDTEAFF. The CDR3 region has the DNA TGTGCCAGCCTTGGGGACACTGAAGCTTTCTTT.

The chain combines TRBV7-9 with TRBJ2-5; TRBD1 or TRBD2 may be the D gene (5 bases each). The germline CDR1 and CDR2 sequences are SEHNR and FQNEAQ (reference sequence). CDR3 length: 13 residues. V was clipped by 5 bases and J by 5 bases, with 12 bases between them. The CDR3 spells CASSQDWGETQYF. Written as DNA, the CDR3 is TGTGCCAGCAGCCAAGATTGGGGGGAGACCCAGTACTTC. Combining the CDR3 with reference TRBV7-9 and TRBJ2-5 gives the whole variable domain DTGVSQNPRHKITKRGQNVTFRCDPISEHNRLYWYRQTLGQGPEFLTYFQNEAQLEKSRLLSDRFSAERPKGSFSTLEIQRTEQGDSAMYLCASSQDWGETQYFGPGTRLLVL.

This clonotype was seen at least ten times. The chain recombines TRBV10-2 with TRBJ1-5; D is uncertain. CDR3 size: 14 residues. The ends were cut back, 0 bases at V and 3 bases at J, with 6 bases in the middle. The germline V gene has CDR1 WSHSY and CDR2 SAAADI. CDR3 sequence reads: CASSESTFNQPQHF. CDR3 nucleotide sequence: TGCGCCAGCAGTGAGTCGACTTTCAATCAGCCCCAGCATTTT.

V and J are TRBV7-8 and TRBJ2-5; the match to TRBD1 covers 9 bases. The ends lost 3 bases at V and 8 bases at J; junction bases unmatched: 10. The CDR3 is 15 residues long. Per the germline V gene, CDR1 is SGHVS and CDR2 is FQNEAQ. The CDR3 protein is CASSFPGQGEATQYF. The CDR3 DNA sequence: TGTGCCAGCAGCTTTCCGGGACAGGGAGAGGCTACCCAGTACTTC.

Regarding this clonotype: A clone one base away is much larger, so this may be a read error. The rearrangement uses TRBV7-2 and TRBJ2-7; D is unclear. The CDR3 has 14 amino acids. Germline assignment: CDR1 SGHTA and CDR2 FQGNSA. The CDR3 is CASSPRSSSYAQYF. CDR3 DNA: TGTGCCAGCAGCCCTAGGTCCAGCTCCTACGCGCAGTACTTC.